The 20 T cell receptor beta chains below come from one sample, sequenced in a study of T cells in tuberculosis. TCRdb's copy holds only in-frame clones and misses some; the assay was immunoSEQ multiplex PCR. The sample lists under 40,000 clones, 93% seen once, with about 7.5% in the top ten. Sequenced input: PBMCs. Receptors were obtained from a donor between 5 and 29 years old with latent tuberculosis or without tuberculosis infection.

This clone was detected a few times. The rearrangement links TRBV5-4 to TRBJ1-6, with D uncertain. Deletions cut 1 base from V and 8 bases from J, with 10 bases between. Germline CDR1 is SGHNT and CDR2 is YYREEE (reference sequence). This CDR3 is built from 14 residues. The CDR3 DNA sequence: TGTGCCAGCAGCTTGTATAGCTCGGATTCACCCCTCCACTTT. Protein product: CASSLYSSDSPLHF. Supplemented by reference TRBV5-4 and TRBJ1-6, the full variable domain reads ETGVTQSPTHLIKTRGQQVTLRCSSQSGHNTVSWYQQALGQGPQFIFQYYREEENGRGNFPPRFSGLQFPNYSSELNVNALELDDSALYLCASSLYSSDSPLHFGNGTRLTVT.

CDR3 DNA sequence: TGTGCCAGCAGCTCCCCCCAGGGGTATGGCTACACCTTC. Its translation is CASSSPQGYGYTF. The rearrangement uses TRBV7-8 and TRBJ1-2, with TRBD1 as a possible D gene (6 bases). Germline V gene data show CDR1 as SGHVS and CDR2 as FQNEAQ. CDR3 length equals 13 residues. Deletions cut 4 bases from V and 5 bases from J, with 11 bases between.

This clone was recorded once. In DNA, the CDR3 is TGTGCCAGCAGCTTGGTGGACAGGGAAAACACTGAAGCTTTCTTT. It translates to CASSLVDRENTEAFF. The chain joins TRBV5-4 to TRBJ1-1; the match to TRBD1 covers 8 bases. The CDR3 loop spans 15 amino acids. The V and J ends lost 0 bases and 2 bases, in that order; junction bases with no gene match: 3. Germline loops: CDR1 SGHNT, CDR2 YYREEE (reference sequence).

As to this clone: Its ends do not fully match the called genes, so a read error is possible. The chain couples TRBV7-9 to TRBJ2-7; 9 nucleotides line up with TRBD2. The germline CDR1 and CDR2 sequences are SEHNR and FQNEAQ (reference sequence). The CDR3 covers 16 residues. CDR3 nucleotides: TGTGCCAGCAGCCTAGCGGGACTTTCCTCCATCTACGAGCAGTACTTC. Protein sequence: CASSLAGLSSIYEQYF.

The rearrangement links TRBV19 to TRBJ2-7; unclear D gene. V lost 3 bases, J lost 2 bases, and 11 bases lay in between. The CDR3 spans 14 residues. The germline V gene encodes CDR1 LNHDA and CDR2 SQIVND (reference sequence). The DNA for the CDR3 is TGTGCCAGTAGTATGTCATCAGGAACCTACGAGCAGTACTTC. Translated, it gives CASSMSSGTYEQYF. Drawing the rest from reference TRBV19 and TRBJ2-7, the complete variable domain is DGGITQSPKYLFRKEGQNVTLSCEQNLNHDAMYWYRQDPGQGLRLIYYSQIVNDFQKGDIAEGYSVSREKKESFPLTVTSAQKNPTAFYLCASSMSSGTYEQYFGPGTRLTVT.

The gene calls are TRBV5-1 and TRBJ1-5; D uncertain. Germline V gene data show CDR1 as SGHRS and CDR2 as YFSETQ. V dropped 0 bases and J dropped 8 bases, with 12 bases sitting between them. This CDR3 region has 14 residues. In nucleotides, the CDR3 is TGCGCCAGCAGCTTGGGGTCAGCCGGGGAGCCCCAGCATTTT. The encoded protein is CASSLGSAGEPQHF.

The chain links TRBV7-3 to TRBJ2-2; 7 nucleotides line up with TRBD1. This CDR3 region has 13 residues. J lost 7 bases, V lost 6 bases, and 5 bases had no gene match. Germline CDR1 SGHTA, CDR2 FQGTGA. This CDR3 is CASSRQGIGELFF. The CDR3 nucleotides read TGTGCCAGCAGTCGACAGGGTATCGGGGAGCTGTTTTTT. The variable domain in full, with the rest retrieved from reference TRBV7-3 and TRBJ2-2, is GAGVSQTPSNKVTEKGKYVELRCDPISGHTALYWYRQSLGQGPEFLIYFQGTGAADDSGLPNDRFFAVRPEGSVSTLKIQRTERGDSAVYLCASSRQGIGELFFGEGSRLTVL.

J is TRBJ2-7 and V is TRBV2, with a possible D match to TRBD1 (6 bases). The CDR3 loop spans 14 amino acids. Deletions cut 3 bases from V and 4 bases from J, with 13 bases between. CDR1 and CDR2 from the germline V gene are SNHLY and FYNNEI. In nucleotides, the CDR3 is TGTGCCAGCAGTGAGACAGGTATTACGTACGAGCAGTACTTC. Its protein is CASSETGITYEQYF.

The chain employs TRBV7-6 and TRBJ1-6, with D possibly being TRBD1 (5 bases). Germline V gene sequence: CDR1 SGHVS, CDR2 FNYEAQ. The CDR3 contains 16 residues. The V gene lost 1 base and the J gene lost 2 bases, with 9 bases spanning the gap. The CDR3: CASSLGDSTYNSPLHF. The CDR3 nucleotides read TGTGCCAGCAGCTTAGGCGACAGTACCTATAATTCACCCCTCCACTTT.

This clone was seen only once. The chain couples TRBV9 to TRBJ2-3, with 10 bases that match TRBD1. The CDR3 loop spans 19 amino acids. Germline loops: CDR1 SGDLS, CDR2 YYNGEE. With 4 bases clipped from V and 0 bases from J, the junction kept 14 bases outside the gene matches. The CDR3 bases are TGTGCCAGCAGCCCATGGGGGGACAGGGGCGTCCAAAGCACAGATACGCAGTATTTT. This gives the protein CASSPWGDRGVQSTDTQYF.

This clone was recorded a few times. This chain uses TRBV6-5 with TRBJ2-7; no firm D call. CDR1 and CDR2 from the germline V gene are MNHEY and SVGAGI. The ends were cut back, 0 bases at V and 7 bases at J, with 7 bases in the middle. There are 12 residues in the CDR3. The CDR3 loop is CASSYSNGEQYF. The DNA of the CDR3 is TGTGCCAGCAGTTACTCGAACGGGGAGCAGTACTTC.

A few counts support this clone. This sequence joins TRBV6-1 and TRBJ2-3; 9 bases are shared with TRBD1. Germline-derived CDR1 and CDR2 are MNHNS and SASEGT. The V segment lost 3 bases and the J segment 5 bases; nucleotides outside the gene matches: 9. The CDR3 length is 16 residues. CDR3 loop: CASSDETGGEGDTQYF. In nucleotides, the CDR3 is TGTGCCAGCAGTGATGAAACAGGGGGCGAGGGAGATACGCAGTATTTT.

V and J are TRBV6-5 and TRBJ1-5; tentative D call: TRBD1 (5 bases). The CDR3 contains 13 residues. The germline V gene has CDR1 MNHEY and CDR2 SVGAGI. Trimming took off 6 bases at V and 4 bases at J, with 10 bases between the two ends. CDR3 in DNA: TGTGCCAGCAGAGTGACAGAGAATCAGCCCCAGCATTTT. Translation gives CASRVTENQPQHF.

The chain joins TRBV6-5 to TRBJ2-7, with a possible D match to TRBD2 (7 bases). CDR3 size: 15 residues. Trimming pared 6 bases from V and 5 bases from J, leaving 20 bases between. Per the germline V gene, CDR1 is MNHEY and CDR2 is SVGAGI. CDR3 nucleotides: TGTGCCAGCAGGACCTCATGGGGGGGGCTTGACGAGCAGTACTTC. Translation gives CASRTSWGGLDEQYF.

The chain employs TRBV5-1 and TRBJ1-1; D is ambiguous. Looked up from germline, CDR1 is SGHRS and CDR2 is YFSETQ. The CDR3 covers 13 residues. V gave up 6 bases and J gave up 4 bases, with 13 bases separating them. As DNA, the CDR3 is TGCGCCAGCAACAATGGGAGAAGCACTGAAGCTTTCTTT. This codes for CASNNGRSTEAFF.

The CDR3 protein is CASSFIAGGSYNEQFF. CDR3 nucleotides: TGTGCCAGCAGCTTTATAGCGGGGGGATCCTACAATGAGCAGTTCTTC. The gene calls are TRBV7-2 and TRBJ2-1, with 10 bases matching TRBD2. The CDR3 is 16 amino acids. Trimming cost V 3 bases and J 1 base; bases outside gene matches: 3. Germline-derived CDR1 and CDR2 are SGHTA and FQGNSA.

The chain uses TRBV5-6 and TRBJ2-7; TRBD2 might be the D (5 bases). V was cut by 0 bases and J by 2 bases, with 9 bases left in between. Germline CDR1 and CDR2: SGHDT and YYEEEE. The CDR3 contains 14 residues. The CDR3 nucleotides are TGTGCCAGCAGCTTGGCCCGGGGTCCCTACGAGCAGTACTTC. Protein product: CASSLARGPYEQYF.

This chain uses TRBV10-3 with TRBJ2-7; possible D gene TRBD1, 6 bases. This CDR3 comprises 14 residues. The V end lost 6 bases, the J end lost 5 bases, and 17 bases lay between the germline ends. Germline loops: CDR1 ENHRY, CDR2 SYGVKD. The CDR3 nucleotides are TGTGCCATCAGAACCGACAGGTCCGGTGACGAGCAGTACTTC. Protein: CAIRTDRSGDEQYF.

The CDR3 nucleotides are TGTGCCAGTAGTTGGTCCAGGGGGCAAGATAATTCACCCCTCCACTTT. It is translated as CASSWSRGQDNSPLHF. The chain recombines TRBV19 with TRBJ1-6, with 8 nucleotides matching TRBD1. V shed 5 bases and J 5 bases; nucleotides not matched to a gene: 8. The CDR3 spans 16 residues. The germline V gene encodes CDR1 LNHDA and CDR2 SQIVND (reference sequence).

In this sample, this clone turned up once. The chain combines TRBV9 with TRBJ2-3, with a weak D call TRBD2 (6 bases). Trimming took off 0 bases at V and 3 bases at J, with 23 bases between the two ends. The CDR3 totals 19 residues. The germline CDR1 and CDR2 sequences are SGDLS and YYNGEE. CDR3 coding DNA: TGTGCCAGCAGCGTAGTTGGGGTGGCGGGGATCGGGCGGACAGATACGCAGTATTTT. The encoded protein is CASSVVGVAGIGRTDTQYF.